This T cell receptor beta chain was documented in a study of technical replicates of blood from a handful of donors. J lost 5 bases, V lost 0 bases, and 3 bases had no gene match. CDR3 length: 15 amino acids. Germline V gene sequence: CDR1 MNHNS, CDR2 SASEGT. Profiling relied on immunoSEQ multiplex PCR, and the TCRdb table lists in-frame clones only, not all of them. This sample has about 70,000 clones, with approximately 98% found just once. V gene TRBV6-1 combines with J gene TRBJ2-5; TRBD1 matches 10 bases. The receptor was derived from a human donor in good health. What was sequenced was T cells isolated from PBMCs. The CDR3 loop reads CASSEAPGQGETQYF. In DNA, the CDR3 is TGTGCCAGCAGTGAAGCGCCGGGACAGGGGGAGACCCAGTACTTC.